This paragraph reports one TCR beta chain. The antigen remains unidentified. There are 18 residues in the CDR3. CDR1 SGHAT and CDR2 FQNNGV come from the germline V gene. Trimming took off 4 bases at V and 1 base at J, with 20 bases between the two ends. The PCR ran on 60 Vbeta and 13 Jbeta primers. Repertoires were generated with immunoSEQ multiplex PCR, while TCRdb's copy carries only in-frame clones and drops some. This table holds roughly 130,000 clones, 80% to 90% found once. The data originate from a study of cytomegalovirus exposure and HLA in healthy donors. Looking at the study overall: For the 300 to 450 genotyped donors, about 81% fell within the Caucasian-associated ancestry cluster. Study-wide findings and caveats: Judged likely to be a sequencing artifact was a cluster of highly shared sequence variants. Productive rates of about 90% or about 30% were seen for most TCR beta V segments in an earlier analysis. In a later analysis, specific HLA alleles were associated with about 18,000 TCR beta sequences at a 0.05 false discovery rate.

The sequencing input was PBMCs. The TCR sequence derives from a woman aged 18-29 years in good health and CMV-seropositive. The chain joins TRBV11-2 to TRBJ2-1; tentatively, D is TRBD1 (5 bases). Here the CDR3 reads CASSYAFRGAASYNEQFF. Written as DNA, the CDR3 is TGTGCCAGCAGCTATGCTTTTCGTGGGGCGGCTTCCTACAATGAGCAGTTCTTC.